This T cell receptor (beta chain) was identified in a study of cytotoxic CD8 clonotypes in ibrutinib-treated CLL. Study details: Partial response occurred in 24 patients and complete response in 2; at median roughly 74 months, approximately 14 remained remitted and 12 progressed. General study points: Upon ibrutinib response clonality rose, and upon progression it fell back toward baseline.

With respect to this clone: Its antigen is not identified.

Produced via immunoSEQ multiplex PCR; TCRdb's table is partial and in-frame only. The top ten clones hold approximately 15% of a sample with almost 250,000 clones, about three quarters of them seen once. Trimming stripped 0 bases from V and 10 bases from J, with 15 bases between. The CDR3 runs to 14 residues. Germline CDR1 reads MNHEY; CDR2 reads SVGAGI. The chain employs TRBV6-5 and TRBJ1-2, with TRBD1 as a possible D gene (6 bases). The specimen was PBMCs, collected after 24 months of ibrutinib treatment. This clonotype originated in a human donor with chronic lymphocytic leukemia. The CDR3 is CASSYSWHPGVYTF. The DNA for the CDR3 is TGTGCCAGCAGTTACTCTTGGCACCCAGGGGTCTACACCTTC.